The following is a TCR beta chain sequence with its context. Germline V gene data show CDR1 as MNHNY and CDR2 as SVGAGI (reference sequence). V trimming: 7 bases; J trimming: 6 bases; junction bases outside the gene matches: 6. CDR3 size: 13 residues. Sequenced by immunoSEQ multiplex PCR; TCRdb stores in-frame clones only, minus some. Here the sample spans about 19,000 clones, roughly 80% being singletons. This sample stems from a study of T cells in tumors after PD-1 blockade. Study as a whole: During anti-PD-1 treatment, some patients continued daily vismodegib 150 mg. Mean per blood sample: 113,528 templates (about 24,000-290,000), around 35,000 unique clonotypes.

This clonotype originated in a human donor with advanced basal cell or squamous cell carcinoma (not recorded which). The starting material was PBMCs, obtained after anti-PD-1 therapy. The chain has TRBV6-6 and TRBJ2-3; 8 bases match TRBD2. Here the CDR3 reads CASTAGGKDTQYF. The CDR3 nucleotides are TGTGCCAGCACCGCGGGGGGAAAGGATACGCAGTATTTT.